This TCR beta chain stems from a study of blood T cells in healthy people across ages. Study-level results: Relative to aged donors, long-lived donors carried more naive CD4+ cells and displayed higher diversity.

Each sample had at least 6.5 million PBMCs isolated. Primers used in a second PCR of roughly 7 to 11 cycles were a sample-barcoded 5' primer and a J-beta primer mix. TCRdb used MiXCR to reprocess the 5' RACE reads, holding one entry per CDR3 protein. The sample contains some 1.5 million distinct CDR3 sequences, about 28% of which appear only once. This clonotype has only a few counts. Antigen specificity is unknown. This TCR derives from a woman aged 25 to 39 in good health. Sequencing used blood.

DNA of the CDR3: TGTGCCAGCAGCCACGATTACAATGAGCAGTTCTTC. Encoded protein: CASSHDYNEQFF. The chain links TRBV14 to TRBJ2-1; no definite D call. This CDR3 has 12 residues. Germline CDR1 and CDR2: SGHDN and FVKESK. Trimming pared 3 bases from V and 4 bases from J, leaving 4 bases between. Looking up the rest from reference TRBV14 and TRBJ2-1 gives the full variable domain: EAGVTQFPSHSVIEKGQTVTLRCDPISGHDNLYWYRRVMGKEIKFLLHFVKESKQDESGMPNNRFLAERTGGTYSTLKVQPAELEDSGVYFCASSHDYNEQFFGPGTRLTVL.